The present T cell receptor (beta chain) was sequenced within a study of monozygotic twins with cystic fibrosis. The protocol was immunoSEQ multiplex PCR, while the TCRdb copy is restricted to in-frame clones and leaves out a portion. Of about 9,500 clones in the sample, 98% were seen once. The CDR3 extends over 13 amino acids. V was shortened by 1 base and J by 10 bases, with 8 bases between the two germline ends. In germline, CDR1 is SGHTA, CDR2 FQGNSA. Material for sequencing was blood. The sequence was collected from a girl aged 2 to 9 with cystic fibrosis. The chain is built from TRBV7-2 and TRBJ1-6, with D possibly TRBD1 on 5 matching bases. The CDR3 is CASSLVGGSPLHF. For the CDR3, the DNA is TGTGCCAGCAGCTTAGTTGGGGGATCACCCCTCCACTTT.